These 24 T cell receptor beta chains share one sample of origin, sequenced in a study of neurological immune-mediated disorders. MiXCR, applied by TCRdb to the 5' RACE reads, yields one record per CDR3 protein. Among tens of thousands of distinct CDR3 sequences listed, under 6.5% were seen once. The sequenced sample was CD4+ T cells from blood. All receptors come from a woman aged 40 to 50 in good health.

In this sample, this clonotype turned up many times. The chain is built from TRBV5-1 and TRBJ1-1; D not resolved. CDR3 length equals 16 residues. Between the trimmed V and J ends, which lost 3 bases and 0 bases, there was a span of 15 bases. Germline V gene lookup returns CDR1 SGHRS and CDR2 YFSETQ. CDR3 in amino acids: CASSSVDRQMNTEAFF. CDR3 DNA sequence: TGCGCCAGCAGCTCGGTGGACCGCCAGATGAACACTGAAGCTTTCTTT.

Ten or more counts support this clonotype. The chain is built from TRBV20-1 and TRBJ2-7; D is unclear. The V gene lost 5 bases and the J gene lost 0 bases, with 11 bases spanning the gap. This CDR3 is 13 amino acids long. The germline CDR1 and CDR2 sequences are DFQATT and SNEGSKA (reference sequence). Here the CDR3 reads CSAEIEGSYEQYF. The CDR3 region has the DNA TGCAGTGCTGAGATTGAAGGCTCCTACGAGCAGTACTTC.

In this sample, this clonotype turned up many times. The genes are TRBV24-1 and TRBJ2-2, with 7 bases aligning to TRBD2. Looked up from germline, CDR1 is KGHDR and CDR2 is SFDVKD. J was trimmed by 1 base and V by 9 bases; bases with no gene match: 4. The length of the CDR3 is 14 residues. The CDR3 loop is CATAGAENTGELFF. The CDR3, as DNA: TGTGCCACCGCGGGAGCGGAGAACACCGGGGAGCTGTTTTTT.

This clonotype was observed many times. The CDR3 protein is CSARDVGMNIQYF. The DNA of the CDR3 is TGCAGTGCTAGAGATGTGGGGATGAACATTCAGTACTTC. This chain connects TRBV20-1 to TRBJ2-4, with D unclear. CDR1 and CDR2 (germline): DFQATT, SNEGSKA (reference sequence). This CDR3 contains 13 residues. V gave up 0 bases and J gave up 7 bases, with 10 bases separating them.

This clonotype was counted many times. This rearrangement joins TRBV5-1 to TRBJ2-1, with 8 nucleotides matching TRBD2. This CDR3 region has 15 residues. Looked up from germline, CDR1 is SGHRS and CDR2 is YFSETQ. Unmatched junction bases numbered 8, after V lost 1 base and J lost 8 bases. DNA of the CDR3: TGCGCCAGCAGCTTGCGGGAGGGCCGTCTCGATGAGCAGTTCTTC. Translating it yields CASSLREGRLDEQFF.

This clonotype was seen at least ten times. The V gene is TRBV7-2, the J gene TRBJ2-3; TRBD1 aligns across 7 bases. The ends lost 5 bases at V and 0 bases at J; junction bases unmatched: 8. CDR3 length: 16 amino acids. Germline V gives CDR1 SGHTA, CDR2 FQGNSA. DNA for the CDR3: TGTGCCAGCAGCGCCCGACAGGGCGGCAGCACAGATACGCAGTATTTT. It translates to CASSARQGGSTDTQYF.

This clonotype was seen repeatedly, ten times or more. The chain recombines TRBV3-1 with TRBJ2-7; D unresolved. CDR3 length: 15 amino acids. Germline V CDR1 and CDR2: LGHDT, YNNKEL (reference sequence). V was trimmed by 0 bases and J by 6 bases, leaving 15 bases between them. This chain's CDR3 is CASSQDLRPTGEQYF. CDR3 nucleotides: TGTGCCAGCAGCCAAGATTTGCGCCCAACTGGCGAGCAGTACTTC.

The table lists this clonotype with a few counts. J is TRBJ2-1 and V is TRBV11-3; 9 nucleotides agree with TRBD2. From germline, CDR1 is SGHNT and CDR2 YENEEA. The ends lost 1 base at V and 3 bases at J; junction bases unmatched: 7. The length of the CDR3 is 17 residues. This CDR3 reads CASSLGVAGDSYNEQFF. Written as DNA, the CDR3 is TGTGCCAGCAGCTTAGGAGTAGCGGGAGATAGCTACAATGAGCAGTTCTTC.

This clonotype was seen ten or more times. This chain connects TRBV5-1 to TRBJ2-1; 10 bases map to TRBD2. The CDR3 is made up of 17 amino acids. V gave up 4 bases and J gave up 4 bases; unmatched junction bases: 11. Germline assignment: CDR1 SGHRS and CDR2 YFSETQ. The chain's CDR3 is CASSPYPGLALYNEQFF. The CDR3 region has the DNA TGCGCCAGCAGCCCCTATCCGGGACTAGCGCTTTACAATGAGCAGTTCTTC. Full variable domain (outside the CDR3, taken from reference TRBV5-1 and TRBJ2-1): KAGVTQTPRYLIKTRGQQVTLSCSPISGHRSVSWYQQTPGQGLQFLFEYFSETQRNKGNFPGRFSGRQFSNSRSEMNVSTLELGDSALYLCASSPYPGLALYNEQFFGPGTRLTVL.

This clonotype appeared many times. The chain combines TRBV29-1 with TRBJ2-3; 8 positions match TRBD2. This CDR3 comprises 14 residues. In germline, CDR1 is SQVTM, CDR2 ANQGSEA. After removal of 4 bases from V and 4 bases from J, the junction contained 7 bases not matched to a gene. The CDR3 is CSVGPGLVADTQYF. In nucleotides, the CDR3 is TGCAGCGTTGGACCGGGACTAGTGGCAGATACGCAGTATTTT.

This clonotype appeared many times. This chain joins TRBV9 and TRBJ1-2, with D perhaps matching TRBD1 (6 bases). This CDR3 is 14 amino acids long. Trimming shortened V by 4 bases and J by 3 bases, and 13 bases separated the two germline ends. Germline V gene lookup returns CDR1 SGDLS and CDR2 YYNGEE. This CDR3 is CASSPDGGDYGYTF. CDR3 nucleotide sequence: TGTGCCAGCAGCCCAGATGGGGGCGACTATGGCTACACCTTC. The full variable domain, in which reference TRBV9 and TRBJ1-2 provide the parts outside the CDR3, is DSGVTQTPKHLITATGQRVTLRCSPRSGDLSVYWYQQSLDQGLQFLIQYYNGEERAKGNILERFSAQQFPDLHSELNLSSLELGDSALYFCASSPDGGDYGYTFGSGTRLTVV.

This clonotype has a count of ten or more. The chain combines TRBV12-3 or TRBV12-4 with TRBJ1-2, with D perhaps TRBD1 (6 bases). CDR3 length: 13 residues. V was cut by 7 bases and J by 7 bases, with 16 bases left in between. The CDR3 reads CASTPKGVGGYTF. DNA for the CDR3: TGTGCCAGCACCCCGAAGGGGGTAGGTGGCTACACCTTC.

This clonotype was seen repeatedly, ten times or more. V gene TRBV20-1 combines with J gene TRBJ2-1; 10 bases agree with TRBD2. This CDR3 contains 14 residues. After removal of 6 bases from V and 4 bases from J, the junction contained 6 bases not matched to a gene. Looked up from germline, CDR1 is DFQATT and CDR2 is SNEGSKA (reference sequence). CDR3 loop: CSASSGGLYNEQFF. The CDR3 nucleotides are TGCAGTGCCAGTAGCGGGGGGTTATACAATGAGCAGTTCTTC.

Ten or more counts support this clonotype. V usage is TRBV20-1 and J usage is TRBJ2-5; D unresolved. Germline V gene data show CDR1 as DFQATT and CDR2 as SNEGSKA (reference sequence). This CDR3 has 12 residues. V gave up 4 bases and J gave up 4 bases, with 10 bases separating them. This CDR3 is CSAIGFGETQYF. In nucleotides, the CDR3 is TGCAGTGCTATTGGTTTCGGAGAGACCCAGTACTTC.

Judged by abundance, this clonotype is medium-sized (0.01 to 0.1%). The chain joins TRBV20-1 to TRBJ1-1, with 7 bases fitting TRBD1. CDR1 is DFQATT and CDR2 is SNEGSKA in the germline V gene (reference sequence). This CDR3 is 14 amino acids long. Trimming removed 5 bases from V and 4 bases from J; junction bases left unmatched: 10. The CDR3 is CSAQKSTGLTEAFF. Written as DNA, the CDR3 is TGCAGTGCTCAAAAATCGACAGGGCTCACTGAAGCTTTCTTT.

At least ten counts were recorded for this clonotype. The chain uses TRBV29-1 and TRBJ2-7; D is possibly TRBD2 (5 bases). The CDR3 loop spans 12 amino acids. V lost 4 bases, J lost 2 bases, and 9 bases lay in between. CDR1 SQVTM and CDR2 ANQGSEA come from the germline V gene. CDR3 DNA: TGCAGCGTTGTGGGGAGAACCTACGAGCAGTACTTC. This sequence encodes CSVVGRTYEQYF.

At least ten counts were recorded for this clonotype. V usage is TRBV27 and J usage is TRBJ1-1; the D gene is possibly TRBD1 (5 bases). Trimming removed 1 base at V and 4 bases at J, with 10 bases between. CDR1 MNHEY and CDR2 SMNVEV come from the germline V gene (reference sequence). There are 14 residues in the CDR3. The CDR3 sequence: CASSLWGEGTEAFF. The CDR3 nucleotides read TGTGCCAGCAGTTTATGGGGGGAGGGCACTGAAGCTTTCTTT.

This sequence joins TRBV6-6 and TRBJ1-5; 8 nucleotides line up with TRBD1. Looked up from germline, CDR1 is MNHNY and CDR2 is SVGAGI (reference sequence). Losses at the gene ends were 0 bases for V and 1 base for J; bases not matched to a gene: 8. The CDR3 sequence is 18 residues long. DNA for the CDR3: TGTGCCAGCAGTTACTCGGACAGGGTGGTGGGAAGCAATCAGCCCCAGCATTTT. Its translation is CASSYSDRVVGSNQPQHF.

This clonotype was found many times. This rearrangement joins TRBV27 to TRBJ1-5, with D perhaps matching TRBD1 (5 bases). V was trimmed by 7 bases and J by 3 bases, leaving 16 bases between them. CDR1 MNHEY and CDR2 SMNVEV come from the germline V gene (reference sequence). The CDR3 runs 15 residues. CDR3 nucleotides: TGTGCCAGCAAGGGGAAACCCAATCTCAATCAGCCCCAGCATTTT. Translation: CASKGKPNLNQPQHF.

In its sample, this clonotype was seen a few times. The rearrangement links TRBV7-2 to TRBJ2-1; TRBD1 aligns across 9 bases. The CDR3 runs to 16 residues. V shed 5 bases and J 7 bases; nucleotides not matched to a gene: 12. In germline, CDR1 is SGHTA, CDR2 FQGNSA. The CDR3 spells CASSVEGQGVWNEQFF. For the CDR3, the DNA is TGTGCCAGCAGCGTAGAGGGACAGGGAGTCTGGAATGAGCAGTTCTTC.

This clonotype was seen many times. This chain joins TRBV2 and TRBJ2-6; no reliable D call. The germline CDR1 and CDR2 sequences are SNHLY and FYNNEI. Trimming removed 9 bases from V and 4 bases from J, with 10 bases in between. This CDR3 is 13 amino acids long. The CDR3 spells CARKDSGANVLTF. The CDR3 bases are TGTGCCAGAAAGGATTCCGGGGCCAACGTCCTGACTTTC.

This clonotype was recorded at least ten times. V and J are TRBV2 and TRBJ2-5; D may correspond to TRBD1 or TRBD2 (5 bases each). The V and J ends lost 8 bases and 3 bases respectively, with 22 bases between them. Germline CDR1 SNHLY, CDR2 FYNNEI. This CDR3 is built from 16 residues. The DNA of the CDR3 is TGTGCCAGCCTCGGACCGGGACCGAGCTTAAAAGAGACCCAGTACTTC. It encodes CASLGPGPSLKETQYF.

This clonotype was counted many times. V and J are TRBV27 and TRBJ2-1; TRBD1 aligns across 8 bases. Germline V gene sequence: CDR1 MNHEY, CDR2 SMNVEV (reference sequence). V shed 6 bases and J 4 bases; nucleotides not matched to a gene: 8. CDR3 length equals 15 residues. The CDR3 DNA reads TGTGCCAGCAGCAATGACAGGGGTGGATACAATGAGCAGTTCTTC. This sequence encodes CASSNDRGGYNEQFF.

This clonotype was recorded many times. The junction shows a germline mismatch at one end, possibly a read error. V and J are TRBV5-1 and TRBJ2-2, with D possibly being TRBD1 or TRBD2 (6 bases each). The CDR3 is made up of 17 amino acids. Germline V gene lookup returns CDR1 SGHRS and CDR2 YFSETQ. The CDR3: CASSLSPWGAKTGELFF. The CDR3 nucleotides are TGCGCCAGCAGCTTGTCCCCATGGGGGGCGAAGACCGGGGAGCTGTTTTTT.